This TCR beta chain emerged from a study of shared clonotypes between healthy human individuals. Study-level results: Generation probabilities of non-shared clonotypes were lower (relative to those shared by all four donors). Naive CD4 clonotype sharing across a few donors was approximately 5.2%.

CD8 cells regarded as naive lacked CD45RO, were positively chosen for CCR7, and omitted terminally differentiated effector memory CD45RA+ cells. The study drew its donors from healthy HIV-negative adults without recent acute infections or vaccinations. As for this clone: Antigen: not known.

TCRdb keeps only in-frame clones here, not all; method: immunoSEQ multiplex PCR. The sample shows approximately 740,000 clones, around 93% of them seen only once. Looked up from germline, CDR1 is MRHNA and CDR2 is SNTAGT. CDR3 length equals 13 residues. Trimming shortened V by 4 bases and J by 2 bases, and 5 bases separated the two germline ends. This sequence was found in a man aged 25 to 40 in good health. The rearrangement links TRBV6-4 to TRBJ2-2; tentatively, D is TRBD1 (5 bases). The sample comprised naive CD8+ T cells sorted from blood. The CDR3 DNA reads TGTGCCAGCAGTGGGGGCAACACCGGGGAGCTGTTTTTT. Translation: CASSGGNTGELFF.